A single sample gave rise to the 9 T cell receptor beta chains below, sequenced in a study of blood T cell repertoires in COVID-19 (TCRdb year 2020). The library was generated by the immunoSEQ multiplex PCR assay. TCRdb holds this immuneACCESS table with in-frame rearrangements only. Some clones are missing; in checked studies, unresolved V genes explain under half, and the rest has no known cause. This sample is represented by 300,000 or so clones; 85% to 90% of them were singletons. 1.3% of the sample comes from the top ten. Sequencing was performed on peripheral blood. Receptor source: a man in his 70s with acute or convalescent COVID-19.

Concerning this clone itself: It is unclear where the CDR3 begins or ends on the DNA, so no DNA is shown, and the CDR3 is as TCRdb lists it. This chain joins TRBV7-9 and TRBJ2-2; the DNA was not compared with TRBD2, the D call given in the table. Counting both end residues, the CDR3 totals 13 amino acids. The germline V gene has CDR1 SEHNR and CDR2 FQNEAQ (reference sequence). CDR3 protein: CASTPLRAGELFF.

The chain recombines TRBV19 with TRBJ1-1; a possible D gene is TRBD1 (6 bases). The CDR3 runs 14 residues. Trimming shortened V by 5 bases and J by 4 bases, and 14 bases separated the two germline ends. Germline V gives CDR1 LNHDA, CDR2 SQIVND (reference sequence). CDR3 nucleotide sequence: TGTGCCAGTAGTCCCACCCAGGGGAGCACTGAAGCTTTCTTT. Its translation: CASSPTQGSTEAFF.

The V gene is TRBV5-1, the J gene TRBJ2-2, with 7 bases fitting TRBD2. CDR1 is SGHRS, CDR2 YFSETQ, per germline. Trimming cost V 0 bases and J 2 bases; bases outside gene matches: 10. CDR3 size: 18 residues. The CDR3 DNA reads as TGCGCCAGCAGCTTGGCCGGTCTGGGCGGGAGAAACACCGGGGAGCTGTTTTTT. Translated, it gives CASSLAGLGGRNTGELFF. Variable domain in full (rest from reference TRBV5-1 and TRBJ2-2): KAGVTQTPRYLIKTRGQQVTLSCSPISGHRSVSWYQQTPGQGLQFLFEYFSETQRNKGNFPGRFSGRQFSNSRSEMNVSTLELGDSALYLCASSLAGLGGRNTGELFFGEGSRLTVL.

The rearrangement links TRBV13 to TRBJ2-2; possibly TRBD1 for D (6 bases). The CDR3 runs 16 residues. Trimming removed 5 bases from V and 7 bases from J, with 20 bases in between. Germline lookup yields CDR1 PRHDT and CDR2 FYEKMQ (reference sequence). CDR3 in DNA: TGTGCCAGCAGCGATGGACAGCTTCCCGTCGGCGGGGAGCTGTTTTTT. This translates into CASSDGQLPVGGELFF. Drawing the rest from reference TRBV13 and TRBJ2-2, the complete variable domain is AAGVIQSPRHLIKEKRETATLKCYPIPRHDTVYWYQQGPGQDPQFLISFYEKMQSDKGSIPDRFSAQQFSDYHSELNMSSLELGDSALYFCASSDGQLPVGGELFFGEGSRLTVL.

The chain couples TRBV7-2 to TRBJ1-2, with TRBD1 matching over 8 bases. The CDR3 covers 14 residues. Germline CDR1 is SGHTA and CDR2 is FQGNSA. V shed 6 bases and J 3 bases; nucleotides not matched to a gene: 6. The CDR3 nucleotides are TGTGCCAGCAGTGAACCGGGACAGGACTATGGCTACACCTTC. It codes for CASSEPGQDYGYTF.

Turning to this clone: This CDR3 is also generated by other DNA sequences in the sample. The chain couples TRBV15 to TRBJ2-6; no clear D gene. Germline CDR1 LNHNV, CDR2 YYDKDF (reference sequence). V was cut by 1 base and J by 1 base, with 5 bases left in between. This CDR3 is 15 amino acids long. CDR3 coding DNA: TGTGCCACCAGCAGAGGCGGATCTGGGGCCAACGTCCTGACTTTC. As protein: CATSRGGSGANVLTF.

The V and J genes are TRBV15 and TRBJ1-4; maybe TRBD1 (5 bases). The germline V gene encodes CDR1 LNHNV and CDR2 YYDKDF (reference sequence). The CDR3 loop spans 14 amino acids. Trimming took off 3 bases at V and 4 bases at J, with 9 bases between the two ends. CDR3: CATSSWGDNEKLFF. The CDR3 DNA sequence: TGTGCCACCAGCAGTTGGGGGGATAATGAAAAACTGTTTTTT.

CDR3 bases: TGTGCCAGCAGCCAAGGTGTCCAGGGCACAGATACGCAGTATTTT. Protein product: CASSQGVQGTDTQYF. V usage is TRBV4-2 and J usage is TRBJ2-3; D unresolved. The length of the CDR3 is 15 residues. V was shortened by 1 base and J by 1 base, with 9 bases between the two germline ends. The germline V gene has CDR1 LGHNA and CDR2 YNFKEQ.

The chain couples TRBV29-1 to TRBJ2-1, with 10 nucleotides matching TRBD1. Germline V lookup: CDR1 SQVTM, CDR2 ANQGSEA. This CDR3 contains 13 residues. J gave up 6 bases and V 5 bases, and 4 bases lay outside the gene matches. The CDR3 DNA follows: TGCAGCGTTTTAGGACAGGGGGGCAATGAGCAGTTCTTC. This gives the protein CSVLGQGGNEQFF.